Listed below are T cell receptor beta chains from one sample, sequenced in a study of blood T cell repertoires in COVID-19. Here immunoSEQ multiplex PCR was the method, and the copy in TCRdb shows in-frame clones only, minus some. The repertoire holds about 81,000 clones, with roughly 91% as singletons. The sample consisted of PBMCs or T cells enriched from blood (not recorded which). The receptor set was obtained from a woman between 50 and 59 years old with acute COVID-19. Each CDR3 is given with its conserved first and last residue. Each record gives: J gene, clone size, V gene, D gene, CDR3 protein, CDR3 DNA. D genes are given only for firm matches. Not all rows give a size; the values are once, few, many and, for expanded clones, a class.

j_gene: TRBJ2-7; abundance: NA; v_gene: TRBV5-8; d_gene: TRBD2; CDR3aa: CASSQDRLAGPLYF; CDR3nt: TGTGCCAGCAGCCAAGACAGATTAGCGGGACCCCTGTACTTC
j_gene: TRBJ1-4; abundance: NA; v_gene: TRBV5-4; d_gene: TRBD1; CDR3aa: CASSLWGQFYNEKLFF; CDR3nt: TGTGCCAGCAGCTTGTGGGGACAGTTCTATAATGAAAAACTGTTTTTT
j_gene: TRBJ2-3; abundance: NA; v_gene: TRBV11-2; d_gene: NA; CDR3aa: CASSYDGYTDTQYF; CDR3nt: TGTGCCAGCAGCTACGACGGGTACACAGATACGCAGTATTTT
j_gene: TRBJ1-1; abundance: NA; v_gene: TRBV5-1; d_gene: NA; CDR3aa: CASSGLDSANTEAFF; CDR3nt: TGCGCCAGCAGCGGTTTGGACAGTGCGAACACTGAAGCTTTCTTT
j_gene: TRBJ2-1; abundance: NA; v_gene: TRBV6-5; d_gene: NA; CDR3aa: CASSTGSLNNEQFF; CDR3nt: TGTGCCAGCAGTACCGGGAGCCTCAACAATGAGCAGTTCTTC
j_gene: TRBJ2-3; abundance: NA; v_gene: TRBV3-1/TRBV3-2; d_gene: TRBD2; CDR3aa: CASSQRRTSGSSDTQYF; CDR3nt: TGTGCCAGCAGCCAACGTCGGACTAGCGGGAGTTCAGATACGCAGTATTTT
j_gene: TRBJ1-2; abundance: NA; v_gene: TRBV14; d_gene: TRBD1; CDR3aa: CASSEDRAYGYTF; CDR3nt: TGTGCCAGCAGCGAGGACAGGGCTTATGGCTACACCTTC
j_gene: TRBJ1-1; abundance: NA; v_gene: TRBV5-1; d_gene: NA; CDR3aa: CASSLAGNTEAFF; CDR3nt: TGCGCCAGCAGCTTGGCGGGGAACACTGAAGCTTTCTTT
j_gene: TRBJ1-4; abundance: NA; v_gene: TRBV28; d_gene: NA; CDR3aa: CASCRGSNEKLFF; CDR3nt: TGTGCCAGCTGTAGGGGGTCTAATGAAAAACTGTTTTTT
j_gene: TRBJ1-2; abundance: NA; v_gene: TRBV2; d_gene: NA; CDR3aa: CASNQGPYYGYTF; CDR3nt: TGTGCCAGCAACCAGGGGCCTTACTATGGCTACACCTTC
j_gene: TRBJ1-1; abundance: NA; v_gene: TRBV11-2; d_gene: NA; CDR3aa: CASSPGANTEAFF; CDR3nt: TGTGCCAGCAGCCCAGGGGCGAACACTGAAGCTTTCTTT
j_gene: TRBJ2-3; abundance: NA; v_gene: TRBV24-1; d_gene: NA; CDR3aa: CATSSPQRPISTDTQYF; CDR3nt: TGTGCCACCAGCTCTCCTCAGCGGCCAATTAGCACAGATACGCAGTATTTT
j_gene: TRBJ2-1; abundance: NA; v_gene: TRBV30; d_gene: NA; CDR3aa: CAWSEGVSSYNEQFF; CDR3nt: TGTGCCTGGAGTGAGGGGGTAAGCTCCTACAATGAGCAGTTCTTC
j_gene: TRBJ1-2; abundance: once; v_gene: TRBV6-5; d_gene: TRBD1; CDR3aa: CASTRDSNYGYTF; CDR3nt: TGTGCCAGCACCCGGGACAGTAACTATGGCTACACCTTC
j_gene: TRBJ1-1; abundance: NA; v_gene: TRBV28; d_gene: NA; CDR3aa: CASSYINTEAFF; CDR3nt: TGTGCCAGCAGTTACATAAACACTGAAGCTTTCTTT
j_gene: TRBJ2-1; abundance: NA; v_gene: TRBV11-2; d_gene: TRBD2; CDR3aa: CASSLEASGRNEQFF; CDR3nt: TGTGCCAGCAGCTTAGAGGCTAGCGGGAGAAATGAGCAGTTCTTC
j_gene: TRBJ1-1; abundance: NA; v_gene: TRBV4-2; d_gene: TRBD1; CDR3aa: CASSQEAEGANTEAFF; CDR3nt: TGTGCCAGCAGCCAAGAGGCGGAGGGGGCGAACACTGAAGCTTTCTTT
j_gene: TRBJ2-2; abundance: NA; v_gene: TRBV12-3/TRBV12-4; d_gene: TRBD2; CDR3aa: CASREVMWELFF; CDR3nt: TGTGCCAGCCGGGAGGTCATGTGGGAGCTGTTTTTT
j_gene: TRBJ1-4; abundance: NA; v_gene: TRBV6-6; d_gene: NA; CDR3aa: CASSDAGLGEKLFF; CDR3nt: TGTGCCAGCAGTGACGCAGGGTTGGGGGAAAAACTGTTTTTT
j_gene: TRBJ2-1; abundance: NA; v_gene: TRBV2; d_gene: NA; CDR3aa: CASRGGSSYNEQFF; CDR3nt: TGTGCCAGCAGGGGGGGAAGCTCCTACAATGAGCAGTTCTTC
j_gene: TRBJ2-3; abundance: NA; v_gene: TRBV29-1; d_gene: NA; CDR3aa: CSVVRMGLGGTDTQYF; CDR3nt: TGCAGCGTTGTACGGATGGGGCTTGGGGGCACAGATACGCAGTATTTT
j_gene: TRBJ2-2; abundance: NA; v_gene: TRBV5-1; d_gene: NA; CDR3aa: CASSFSRRNTGELFF; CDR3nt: TGCGCCAGCAGCTTCTCGCGGAGGAACACCGGGGAGCTGTTTTTT
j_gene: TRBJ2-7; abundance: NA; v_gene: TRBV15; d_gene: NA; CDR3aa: CATSRDDRDLYEQYF; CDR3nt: TGTGCCACCAGCAGAGACGACAGAGATCTCTACGAGCAGTACTTC
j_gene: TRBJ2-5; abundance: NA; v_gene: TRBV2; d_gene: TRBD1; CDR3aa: CASRDRMQETQYF; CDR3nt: TGTGCCAGCCGGGACAGGATGCAAGAGACCCAGTACTTC
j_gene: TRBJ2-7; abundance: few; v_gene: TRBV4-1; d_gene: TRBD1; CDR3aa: CASSQSLDRGSGTLTYEQYF; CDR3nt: TGCGCCAGCAGCCAATCTTTAGACAGGGGATCCGGGACTTTGACCTACGAGCAGTACTTC
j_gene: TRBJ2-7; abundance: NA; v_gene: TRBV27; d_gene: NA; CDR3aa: CASSLGLGVSEQYF; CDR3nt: TGTGCCAGCAGTTTGGGGCTAGGGGTCTCCGAGCAGTACTTC
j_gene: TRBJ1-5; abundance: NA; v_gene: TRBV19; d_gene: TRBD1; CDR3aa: CASSRETGDYSNQPQHF; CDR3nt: TGTGCCAGTAGTAGAGAGACAGGGGATTATAGCAATCAGCCCCAGCATTTT
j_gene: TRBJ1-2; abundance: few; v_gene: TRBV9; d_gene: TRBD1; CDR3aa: CASSERQGTGYTF; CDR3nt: TGTGCCAGCAGCGAGCGACAGGGGACAGGCTACACCTTC
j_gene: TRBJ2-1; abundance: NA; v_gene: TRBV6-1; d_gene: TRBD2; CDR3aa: CASSERGGLAGGGPYNEQFF; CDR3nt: TGTGCCAGCAGTGAAAGGGGCGGACTAGCGGGAGGGGGACCCTACAATGAGCAGTTCTTC
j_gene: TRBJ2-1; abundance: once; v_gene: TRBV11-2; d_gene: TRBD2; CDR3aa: CASSLELAVSYNEQFF; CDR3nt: TGTGCCAGCAGCTTGGAACTAGCGGTCTCCTACAATGAGCAGTTCTTC
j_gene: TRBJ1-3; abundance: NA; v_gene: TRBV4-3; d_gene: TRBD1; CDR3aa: CASSQESWTGGFGNTIYF; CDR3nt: TGCGCCAGCAGCCAAGAGTCTTGGACAGGGGGCTTTGGAAACACCATATATTTT
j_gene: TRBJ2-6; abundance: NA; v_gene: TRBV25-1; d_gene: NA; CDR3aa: CASSADSGANVLTF; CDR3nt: TGTGCCAGCAGTGCAGACTCTGGGGCCAACGTCCTGACTTTC
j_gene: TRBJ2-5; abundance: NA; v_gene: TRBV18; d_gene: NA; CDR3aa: CASSPRGGSGPETQYF; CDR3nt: TGTGCCAGCTCACCACGAGGAGGGTCGGGACCCGAGACCCAGTACTTC
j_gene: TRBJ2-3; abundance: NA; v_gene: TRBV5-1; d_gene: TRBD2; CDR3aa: CASSSSGSLDTQYF; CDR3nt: TGCGCCAGCAGTTCTAGCGGGAGCTTAGATACGCAGTATTTT
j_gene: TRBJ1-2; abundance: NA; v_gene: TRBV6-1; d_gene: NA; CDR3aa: CASSEKGLGRDYGYTF; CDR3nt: TGTGCCAGCAGTGAAAAAGGGCTGGGGAGAGACTATGGCTACACCTTC
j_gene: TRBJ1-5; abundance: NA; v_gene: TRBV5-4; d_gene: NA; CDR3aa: CASSPGGAKDQPQHF; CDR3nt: TGTGCCAGCAGTCCCGGGGGGGCAAAGGATCAGCCCCAGCATTTT
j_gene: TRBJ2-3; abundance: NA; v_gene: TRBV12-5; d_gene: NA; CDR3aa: CASVAQNTDTQYF; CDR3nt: TGTGCTAGTGTTGCGCAAAATACAGATACGCAGTATTTT
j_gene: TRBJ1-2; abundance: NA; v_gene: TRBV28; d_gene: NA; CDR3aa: CASSLTARGGYTF; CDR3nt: TGTGCCAGCAGTTTAACGGCCCGAGGGGGCTACACCTTC
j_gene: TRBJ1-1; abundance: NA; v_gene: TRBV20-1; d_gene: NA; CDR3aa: CSASGEGAGPNTEAFF; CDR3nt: TGCAGTGCTAGTGGGGAAGGTGCGGGACCGAACACTGAAGCTTTCTTT
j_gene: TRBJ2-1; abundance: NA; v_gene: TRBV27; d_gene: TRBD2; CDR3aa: CASSLSAAGGHNEQFF; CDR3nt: TGTGCCAGCAGTTTATCGGCGGCGGGAGGCCACAATGAGCAGTTCTTC
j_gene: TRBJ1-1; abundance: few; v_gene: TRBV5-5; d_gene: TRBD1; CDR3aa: CASSWQGANTEAFF; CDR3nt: TGTGCCAGCAGCTGGCAGGGGGCGAACACTGAAGCTTTCTTT
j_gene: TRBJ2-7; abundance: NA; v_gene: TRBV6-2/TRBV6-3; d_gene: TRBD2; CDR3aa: CASSYENSGVYEQYF; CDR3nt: TGTGCCAGCAGTTACGAGAATAGCGGGGTATACGAGCAGTACTTC
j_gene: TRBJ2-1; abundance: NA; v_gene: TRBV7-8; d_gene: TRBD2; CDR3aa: CASSLRPAGVYNEQFF; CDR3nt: TGTGCCAGCAGCTTAAGGCCAGCGGGAGTCTACAATGAGCAGTTCTTC
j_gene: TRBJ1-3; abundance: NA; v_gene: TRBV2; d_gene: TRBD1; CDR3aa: CASSLDREGNTIYF; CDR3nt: TGTGCCAGCAGTCTTGACAGGGAAGGAAACACCATATATTTT
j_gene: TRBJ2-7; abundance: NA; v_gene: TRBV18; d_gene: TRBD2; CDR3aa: CASSPLTSGRIIGEQYF; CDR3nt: TGTGCCAGCTCACCCCTGACTAGCGGGAGGATAATAGGAGAGCAGTACTTC
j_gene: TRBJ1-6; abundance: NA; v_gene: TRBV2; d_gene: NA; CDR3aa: CASSALYREPNSPLHF; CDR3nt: TGTGCCAGCAGTGCCTTATACAGGGAGCCTAATTCACCCCTCCACTTT
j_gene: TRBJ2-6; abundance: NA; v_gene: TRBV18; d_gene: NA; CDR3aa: CASSPPGFGASGANVLTF; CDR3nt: TGTGCCAGCTCACCACCGGGCTTTGGGGCCTCTGGGGCCAACGTCCTGACTTTC
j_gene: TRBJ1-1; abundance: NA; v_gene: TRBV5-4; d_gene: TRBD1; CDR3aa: CASSLGQGDAFF; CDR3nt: TGTGCCAGCAGCTTAGGACAGGGGGACGCTTTCTTT
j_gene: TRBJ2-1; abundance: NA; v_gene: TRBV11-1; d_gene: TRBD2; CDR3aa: CASSEGLADYNEQFF; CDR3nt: TGTGCCAGCAGCGAGGGACTAGCGGATTACAATGAGCAGTTCTTC
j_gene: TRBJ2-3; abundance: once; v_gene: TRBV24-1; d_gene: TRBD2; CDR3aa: CATSDFQGRLAGDTQYF; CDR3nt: TGTGCCACCAGTGATTTCCAGGGAAGACTAGCGGGAGATACGCAGTATTTT
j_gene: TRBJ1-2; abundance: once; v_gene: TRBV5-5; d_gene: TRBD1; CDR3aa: CASSSTVDTGEGYTF; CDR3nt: TGTGCCAGCAGCTCGACGGTAGATACAGGGGAAGGCTACACCTTC
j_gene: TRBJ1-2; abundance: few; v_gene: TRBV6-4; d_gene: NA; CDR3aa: CASRSFGRGAYTF; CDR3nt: TGTGCCAGCAGGAGCTTTGGGAGGGGAGCCTACACCTTC
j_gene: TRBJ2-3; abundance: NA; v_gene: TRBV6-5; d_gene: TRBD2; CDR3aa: CASSYSGTSLDTQYF; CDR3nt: TGTGCCAGCAGTTACTCCGGGACTAGTTTGGATACGCAGTATTTT
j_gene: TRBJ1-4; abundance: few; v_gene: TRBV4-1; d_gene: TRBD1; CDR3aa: CASSQQGVGEKLFF; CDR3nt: TGCGCCAGCAGCCAACAGGGGGTGGGTGAAAAACTGTTTTTT
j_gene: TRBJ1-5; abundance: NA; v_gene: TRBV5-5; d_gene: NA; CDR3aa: CASSFRGAPNQPQHF; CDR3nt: TGTGCCAGCAGCTTTCGGGGGGCCCCCAATCAGCCCCAGCATTTT